This T cell receptor (beta chain) appears in the sequencing data of a study of cytomegalovirus exposure and HLA in healthy donors. This clone has only a few counts. Use of 60 Vbeta and 13 Jbeta primers characterized the PCR. Profiling relied on immunoSEQ multiplex PCR, and the TCRdb table lists in-frame clones only, not all of them. Of 150,000 to 200,000 clones in the sample, approximately 85% were seen once. The sequence derives from a man aged 18 to 29 in good health and CMV-seropositive. The sequenced sample was PBMCs.

This chain's CDR3 is CASSQDRTRGAAFF. DNA for the CDR3: TGCGCCAGCAGCCAAGATCGAACGCGGGGGGCGGCTTTCTTT. The chain couples TRBV4-1 to TRBJ1-1; D is perhaps TRBD1 (6 bases). V lost 0 bases and J lost 11, with 16 bases in between. CDR1 MGHRA and CDR2 YSYEKL come from the germline V gene. CDR3 length: 14 residues.